The 21 T cell receptor beta chains below come from one sample, sequenced in a study of cytomegalovirus exposure and HLA in healthy donors. Researchers ran the PCR with 60 Vbeta and 13 Jbeta primers. TCRdb's table, derived via immunoSEQ multiplex PCR, lists solely in-frame clones and lacks some. The table includes about 190,000 clones, approximately 70% detected once. The sequenced sample was PBMCs. The source is a woman between 25 and 40 years old in good health and CMV-seropositive.

The V call is TRBV5-4, the J call TRBJ2-1, with a possible D match to TRBD2 (5 bases). Germline V gene lookup returns CDR1 SGHNT and CDR2 YYREEE (reference sequence). V lost 4 bases and J lost 9, with 11 bases in between. The CDR3 sequence is 12 residues long. This chain's CDR3 is CASSRVEGEQFF. DNA for the CDR3: TGTGCCAGCAGCCGAGTTGAGGGTGAGCAGTTCTTC. The variable domain in full, with the rest retrieved from reference TRBV5-4 and TRBJ2-1, is ETGVTQSPTHLIKTRGQQVTLRCSSQSGHNTVSWYQQALGQGPQFIFQYYREEENGRGNFPPRFSGLQFPNYSSELNVNALELDDSALYLCASSRVEGEQFFGPGTRLTVL.

In nucleotides, the CDR3 is TGTGCCAGCAGCGAGATAGCGGGAGTGTCAGATACGCAGTATTTT. Its protein is CASSEIAGVSDTQYF. The chain has TRBV9 and TRBJ2-3; TRBD2 matches at 9 bases. The trim removed 3 bases at V and 4 bases at J, leaving 6 bases unmatched. The germline gives CDR1 SGDLS, CDR2 YYNGEE. The CDR3 runs 15 residues.

The rearrangement uses TRBV6-5 and TRBJ2-1; 12 bases fit TRBD2. The CDR3 loop spans 15 amino acids. CDR1 and CDR2 from the germline V gene are MNHEY and SVGAGI. The V gene end was trimmed by 6 bases and the J gene end by 3 bases; junction bases not matched to a gene: 3. CDR3 residues: CASRQTSGGYNEQFF. CDR3 nucleotides: TGTGCCAGCAGACAGACTAGCGGGGGCTACAATGAGCAGTTCTTC.

V gene TRBV6-5 combines with J gene TRBJ1-3; possible D gene TRBD1, 5 bases. The CDR3 extends over 15 amino acids. Germline lookup yields CDR1 MNHEY and CDR2 SVGAGI. Trimming took 2 bases from V and 2 from J, leaving 10 bases between them. Here the CDR3 reads CASSYGGRPGNTIYF. CDR3 sequence (DNA): TGTGCCAGCAGTTACGGGGGGAGGCCTGGAAACACCATATATTTT.

V gene TRBV27 combines with J gene TRBJ2-7; possibly TRBD1 for D (6 bases). Germline V gene lookup returns CDR1 MNHEY and CDR2 SMNVEV (reference sequence). CDR3 length equals 13 residues. Trimming shortened V by 3 bases and J by 3 bases, and 9 bases separated the two germline ends. The CDR3 is CASSLGTNYEQYF. As DNA, the CDR3 is TGTGCCAGCAGTTTGGGGACAAACTACGAGCAGTACTTC.

A few counts support this clone. V and J are TRBV28 and TRBJ2-5; TRBD2 matches 9 bases. The last part of the DNA fits TRBJ2-7 better; the J call may be wrong. Germline values: CDR1 MDHEN, CDR2 SYDVKM. The CDR3 runs to 15 residues. The CDR3 protein is CASSLGRGRGYEQYF. The CDR3 DNA reads as TGTGCCAGCAGTTTAGGTCGCGGGAGGGGGTACGAGCAGTACTTC.

The sample holds one count of this clone. The chain couples TRBV6-5 to TRBJ2-7; D unresolved. Germline CDR1 is MNHEY and CDR2 is SVGAGI. The CDR3 contains 14 residues. The ends were cut back, 0 bases at V and 4 bases at J, with 10 bases in the middle. CDR3 residues: CASSYSRLGYEQYF. The CDR3 DNA is TGTGCCAGCAGTTACTCTCGACTCGGGTACGAGCAGTACTTC.

The chain joins TRBV27 to TRBJ1-1; perhaps TRBD1 as D (6 bases). Trimming stripped 4 bases from V and 0 bases from J, with 9 bases between. The CDR3 has 14 residues. Per the germline V gene, CDR1 is MNHEY and CDR2 is SMNVEV (reference sequence). CDR3 sequence (DNA): TGTGCCAGCAGTTCCCAGGGGCTGAACACTGAAGCTTTCTTT. It encodes CASSSQGLNTEAFF.

This chain connects TRBV9 to TRBJ2-4; 8 nucleotides align to TRBD2. CDR1 is SGDLS and CDR2 is YYNGEE in the germline V gene. The V gene end was trimmed by 0 bases and the J gene end by 6 bases; junction bases not matched to a gene: 2. The CDR3 consists of 14 residues. CDR3 DNA: TGTGCCAGCAGCGTAGCGGGAGGGTTAAACATTCAGTACTTC. Its translation: CASSVAGGLNIQYF.

The chain employs TRBV27 and TRBJ1-2; the match to TRBD1 covers 9 bases. Germline-derived CDR1 and CDR2 are MNHEY and SMNVEV (reference sequence). This CDR3 spans 14 amino acids. V shed 5 bases and J 10 bases; nucleotides not matched to a gene: 11. CDR3 residues: CASSIAGTGSVYTF. CDR3 sequence (DNA): TGTGCCAGCAGTATCGCCGGGACAGGGTCGGTCTACACCTTC.

In the case of this clone: The sample contains more than one DNA sequence encoding this CDR3. The V and J genes are TRBV6-6 and TRBJ2-7, with 8 nucleotides matching TRBD2. This CDR3 comprises 15 residues. With 0 bases clipped from V and 3 bases from J, the junction kept 4 bases outside the gene matches. The germline V gene has CDR1 MNHNY and CDR2 SVGAGI (reference sequence). The CDR3 loop reads CASSYSAGVNYEQYF. In DNA, the CDR3 is TGTGCCAGCAGTTACTCAGCGGGAGTCAACTACGAGCAGTACTTC.

The V call is TRBV7-2, the J call TRBJ1-5, with 8 positions matching TRBD1. V trimming: 5 bases; J trimming: 5 bases; junction bases outside the gene matches: 8. CDR1 is SGHTA, CDR2 FQGNSA, per germline. This CDR3 has 15 amino acids. The chain's CDR3 is CASSLDGQGHQPQHF. CDR3 bases: TGTGCCAGCAGCCTGGACGGACAGGGCCATCAGCCCCAGCATTTT. The entire variable domain, with the rest obtained from reference TRBV7-2 and TRBJ1-5, is as follows: GAGVSQSPSNKVTEKGKDVELRCDPISGHTALYWYRQSLGQGLEFLIYFQGNSAPDKSGLPSDRFSAERTGGSVSTLTIQRTQQEDSAVYLCASSLDGQGHQPQHFGDGTRLSIL.

The V call is TRBV4-2, the J call TRBJ2-2; 7 bases agree with TRBD2. V lost 3 bases and J lost 6; bases outside the gene matches: 10. The CDR3 is 16 amino acids. Germline CDR1 is LGHNA and CDR2 is YNFKEQ. CDR3 loop: CASSQGSGGSPGELFF. The CDR3 DNA reads TGTGCCAGCAGCCAGGGGTCTGGCGGGAGCCCCGGGGAGCTGTTTTTT.

DNA of the CDR3: TGTGCCAGCAGCCAAGGGTCTAGCGGGAGGTTGAATGAGCAGTTCTTC. Amino acid sequence: CASSQGSSGRLNEQFF. V usage is TRBV14 and J usage is TRBJ2-1, with 11 positions matching TRBD2. In germline, CDR1 is SGHDN, CDR2 FVKESK. After removal of 1 base from V and 7 bases from J, the junction contained 6 bases not matched to a gene. The CDR3 spans 16 residues.

V and J are TRBV19 and TRBJ2-1, with 8 bases that match TRBD1. This CDR3 region has 15 residues. The junction had 9 bases not matched to a gene; V was cut back by 3 bases and J by 8 bases. Germline CDR1 LNHDA, CDR2 SQIVND (reference sequence). CDR3 loop: CASSIGQGRSHEQFF. DNA for the CDR3: TGTGCCAGTAGTATTGGACAGGGTAGGTCACATGAGCAGTTCTTC.

This chain joins TRBV6-1 and TRBJ2-7, with 9 bases identical to TRBD2. The CDR3 consists of 13 residues. The V and J ends lost 11 bases and 2 bases, in that order; junction bases with no gene match: 7. Germline loops: CDR1 MNHNS, CDR2 SASEGT. DNA for the CDR3: TGTGCCGGATCAGCGGGAGGAGCCTACGAGCAGTACTTC. Translating it yields CAGSAGGAYEQYF.

The V call is TRBV4-1, the J call TRBJ2-5, with 9 bases that match TRBD2. Germline-derived CDR1 and CDR2 are MGHRA and YSYEKL. This CDR3 is 14 amino acids long. Trimming took 0 bases from V and 11 from J; bases not matched to a gene: 7. CDR3 amino acids: CASSQDAGGGEQYF. The DNA of the CDR3 is TGCGCCAGCAGCCAAGATGCGGGGGGGGGAGAGCAGTACTTC.

J is TRBJ2-1 and V is TRBV9; TRBD2 matches 10 bases. This CDR3 is 18 amino acids long. Germline CDR1 and CDR2: SGDLS and YYNGEE. Unmatched junction bases numbered 10, after V lost 0 bases and J lost 4 bases. CDR3 in amino acids: CASSVAGASGSKYNEQFF. For the CDR3, the DNA is TGTGCCAGCAGCGTAGCTGGGGCTAGCGGGAGTAAGTACAATGAGCAGTTCTTC.

The sample holds a few counts of this clone. This chain joins TRBV6-5 and TRBJ1-4; D is possibly TRBD1 (5 bases). CDR3 length: 15 amino acids. Trimming pared 11 bases from V and 7 bases from J, leaving 23 bases between. Germline CDR1 and CDR2: MNHEY and SVGAGI. The DNA for the CDR3 is TGTGCCGGTGAAACCAGGACCACAAGGGGTGAAAAACTGTTTTTT. It encodes CAGETRTTRGEKLFF.

This chain uses TRBV28 with TRBJ2-2; D gene unclear. The CDR3 is made up of 13 amino acids. Trimming removed 1 base at V and 4 bases at J, with 4 bases between. Germline lookup yields CDR1 MDHEN and CDR2 SYDVKM. CDR3 sequence reads: CASSLFGTGELFF. The CDR3 coding sequence is TGTGCCAGCAGTTTATTCGGCACCGGGGAGCTGTTTTTT.

This clone occurred a few times. The chain joins TRBV19 to TRBJ1-5; the D gene is possibly TRBD1 (5 bases). The CDR3 loop spans 16 amino acids. Germline CDR1 and CDR2: LNHDA and SQIVND (reference sequence). V was clipped by 1 base and J by 6 bases, with 16 bases between them. CDR3 amino acids: CASSIASARVGQPQHF. The CDR3 region has the DNA TGTGCCAGTAGTATAGCGTCCGCCAGGGTGGGTCAGCCCCAGCATTTT. The full variable domain, with the rest looked up from reference TRBV19 and TRBJ1-5, is DGGITQSPKYLFRKEGQNVTLSCEQNLNHDAMYWYRQDPGQGLRLIYYSQIVNDFQKGDIAEGYSVSREKKESFPLTVTSAQKNPTAFYLCASSIASARVGQPQHFGDGTRLSIL.